The 16 T cell receptor beta chains reported below all come from one sample, sequenced in a study of T-cell memory formation after mild COVID-19. TCRdb reanalysed the 5' RACE reads using MiXCR and keeps one entry per CDR3 protein. The data show about 400,000 distinct CDR3 sequences, with approximately 15% seen just once and roughly 21% held by the top ten. The sample comprised PBMCs or a T cell subset sorted from them (not recorded which). These receptors came from a young man who had mild COVID-19 (a few samples of this study predate the infection). Cell type and time point are not known.

This clonotype showed up just a few times. The chain joins TRBV2 to TRBJ1-2, with D perhaps TRBD1 (5 bases). Germline CDR1 is SNHLY and CDR2 is FYNNEI. With 6 bases removed from V and 4 bases from J, the gap between germline ends came to 15 bases. CDR3 size: 14 residues. The CDR3, as DNA: TGTGCCAGCAGGATGGGGGGTTCAGGCTATGGCTACACCTTC. It is translated as CASRMGGSGYGYTF.

This clonotype was observed a few times. V is TRBV18 and J is TRBJ2-7, with TRBD2 matching 8 bases. The CDR3 is 17 residues long. Germline V lookup: CDR1 KGHSH, CDR2 LQKENI. V trimming: 6 bases; J trimming: 6 bases; junction bases outside the gene matches: 19. The CDR3 DNA reads as TGTGCCAGCTCCCCTAACCCGGGGGGGGCGAGAGGTGGCGAGCAGTACTTC. It specifies CASSPNPGGARGGEQYF.

The chain is built from TRBV4-3 and TRBJ2-1, with no clear D. The CDR3 contains 14 residues. The V end lost 0 bases, the J end lost 5 bases, and 8 bases lay between the germline ends. The germline V gene has CDR1 LGHNA and CDR2 YSLEER. The CDR3 protein is CASSQDRWNNEQFF. In DNA, the CDR3 is TGCGCCAGCAGCCAAGATAGGTGGAACAATGAGCAGTTCTTC.

J is TRBJ2-3 and V is TRBV7-9; D gene ambiguous. Germline CDR1 and CDR2: SEHNR and FQNEAQ (reference sequence). The CDR3 contains 12 residues. V shed 3 bases and J shed 8 bases, with 9 bases lying between them. Written as DNA, the CDR3 is TGTGCCAGCAGCTTTTTATTGGCTACGCAGTATTTT. Translation: CASSFLLATQYF.

This clonotype was seen only a few times. The V call is TRBV20-1, the J call TRBJ1-2, with 8 bases fitting TRBD1. Germline-derived CDR1 and CDR2 are DFQATT and SNEGSKA (reference sequence). Trimming cost V 3 bases and J 8 bases; bases outside gene matches: 8. The CDR3 loop spans 13 amino acids. The CDR3 region has the DNA TGCAGTGCTAGGGACAGGGTAATAAGGGGCTACACCTTC. Protein: CSARDRVIRGYTF.

The genes are TRBV7-9 and TRBJ1-6; 7 nucleotides match TRBD1. Looked up from germline, CDR1 is SEHNR and CDR2 is FQNEAQ (reference sequence). V lost 4 bases to trimming and J lost 0 bases; unmatched junction nucleotides: 3. The CDR3 consists of 16 residues. The CDR3 sequence is CASSSTGSSYNSPLHF. In DNA form, the CDR3 reads TGTGCCAGCAGCTCGACAGGGAGCTCCTATAATTCACCCCTCCACTTT.

This clonotype has a handful of counts. As DNA, the CDR3 is TGTGCCAGCAACCAGGGGGCGGGCTACGAGCAGTACGTC. Translation gives CASNQGAGYEQYV. The chain uses TRBV6-5 and TRBJ2-7; 8 bases align to TRBD1. The CDR3 loop spans 13 amino acids. Trimming cost V 7 bases and J 3 bases; bases outside gene matches: 5. Germline V gene data show CDR1 as MNHEY and CDR2 as SVGAGI.

This clonotype was observed a handful of times. The junction departs from the called germline gene at one end, perhaps through a read error. The rearrangement links TRBV7-9 to TRBJ1-1; D remains unclear. The CDR3 has 12 amino acids. CDR1 and CDR2 from the germline V gene are SEHNR and FQNEAQ (reference sequence). CDR3 region: CASSLDTSEAFF. In nucleotides, the CDR3 is TGTGCCAGCAGTTTAGATACGTCTGAAGCTTTCTTT.

Only a few counts were recorded for this clonotype. CDR3 protein: CASSQEWGFGELFF. The CDR3 DNA follows: TGTGCCAGCAGCCAAGAGTGGGGATTCGGGGAGCTGTTTTTT. The chain couples TRBV3-1 to TRBJ2-2; D unclear. Trimming cost V 0 bases and J 7 bases, with 9 bases left between them. Per germline, CDR1 LGHDT and CDR2 YNNKEL (reference sequence). The CDR3 covers 14 residues.

The rearrangement links TRBV7-2 to TRBJ2-7, with TRBD1 matching 7 bases. Germline CDR1 is SGHTA and CDR2 is FQGNSA. Losses at the gene ends were 2 bases for V and 2 bases for J; bases not matched to a gene: 6. There are 15 residues in the CDR3. This CDR3 reads CASSLTPGQPYEQYV. The CDR3 coding sequence is TGTGCCAGCAGCTTAACACCGGGACAGCCCTACGAGCAGTACGTC.

This clonotype showed up many times. This sequence joins TRBV7-6 and TRBJ2-2; D is ambiguous. Germline CDR1 and CDR2: SGHVS and FNYEAQ. The length of the CDR3 is 12 residues. Trimming took off 1 base at V and 6 bases at J, with 3 bases between the two ends. CDR3 sequence: CASSLVSGELFF. The DNA for the CDR3 is TGTGCCAGCAGCTTAGTGTCCGGGGAGCTGTTTTTT.

This clonotype was detected only a few times. This chain connects TRBV5-1 to TRBJ2-1, with TRBD1 matching 8 bases. The CDR3 covers 15 residues. Germline loops: CDR1 SGHRS, CDR2 YFSETQ. V trimming: 7 bases; J trimming: 9 bases; junction bases outside the gene matches: 15. The CDR3 region has the DNA TGCGCCAGCCGGCTTCGGGGACAGGCTCGGCGTGAGCAGTTCTTC. Protein: CASRLRGQARREQFF.

The chain is built from TRBV11-1 and TRBJ2-1; tentative D call: TRBD1 (6 bases). Germline-derived CDR1 and CDR2 are SGHAT and FQDESV (reference sequence). The CDR3 consists of 16 residues. V dropped 0 bases and J dropped 3 bases, with 12 bases sitting between them. CDR3 nucleotide sequence: TGTGCCAGCAGCTTAGCTGCAGGGACAAGCTACAATGAGCAGTTCTTC. Protein sequence: CASSLAAGTSYNEQFF.

The V call is TRBV4-1, the J call TRBJ2-7; D perhaps matches TRBD2 (7 bases). The CDR3 covers 14 residues. Germline V gene lookup returns CDR1 MGHRA and CDR2 YSYEKL. Trimming removed 1 base from V and 2 bases from J, with 9 bases in between. This CDR3 reads CASSQGRGPYEQYF. Written as DNA, the CDR3 is TGCGCCAGCAGCCAAGGGCGGGGGCCCTACGAGCAGTACTTC.

In this sample, this clonotype turned up a few times. This chain's CDR3 is CATSSSSGGPYEQYF. The DNA of the CDR3 is TGTGCCACCAGCAGTAGTAGCGGGGGACCCTACGAGCAGTACTTC. This chain uses TRBV15 with TRBJ2-7, with 9 bases aligning to TRBD2. CDR1 and CDR2 (germline): LNHNV, YYDKDF (reference sequence). The CDR3 sequence is 15 residues long. V gave up 3 bases and J gave up 2 bases; unmatched junction bases: 5.

This clonotype was detected a few times. Here the CDR3 reads CASSYLSGTANTEAFF. In nucleotides, the CDR3 is TGTGCCAGCAGTTACTTGTCCGGGACAGCGAACACTGAAGCTTTCTTT. The genes are TRBV6-5 and TRBJ1-1; 7 nucleotides align to TRBD1. This CDR3 contains 16 residues. Germline CDR1 is MNHEY and CDR2 is SVGAGI. V lost 1 base, J lost 1 base, and 6 bases stayed unmatched.